This T cell receptor beta chain was sequenced in a study of T cells in tuberculosis. Overall study context: This South African cohort compared adolescents with or without latent tuberculosis against adults with active tuberculosis.

Germline V gene lookup returns CDR1 WNHNN and CDR2 SYGVQD (reference sequence). The CDR3 sequence is 14 residues long. V trimming: 4 bases; J trimming: 4 bases; junction bases outside the gene matches: 4. A note on this clone: Antigen unknown.

Points from the study as a whole: GEM motif frequencies gave around 67% accuracy; the GMM repertoire gave about 86%. Smaller alpha distances in active tuberculosis partly reflected shorter CDR3-alpha lengths. Active tuberculosis alpha repertoires lay closer to GMM-specific TCRs than controls'.

Time point specified: new active TB diagnosis, blood taken before or within 7 days of starting treatment. The table came from immunoSEQ multiplex PCR; TCRdb's copy has only in-frame clones and leaves some out. The sample consists of around 30,000 clones, roughly 86% of them appearing once. The clonotype comes from an adult with tuberculosis. The V call is TRBV10-1, the J call TRBJ1-1, with 9 bases that match TRBD1. This specimen consisted of PBMCs, obtained at tuberculosis diagnosis. The CDR3 is CASSAGTGSTEAFF. The CDR3 DNA is TGCGCCAGCAGTGCCGGGACAGGGAGCACTGAAGCTTTCTTT.